The clone carrying this T cell receptor beta chain was counted only a few times. Its target is unknown. The data are from a study of cytotoxic CD8 clonotypes in ibrutinib-treated CLL. Sequencing was performed with immunoSEQ multiplex PCR; in TCRdb, only in-frame clones are kept and a portion is missing. Here the sample spans some 200,000 clones, 75% to 80% being singletons. From germline, CDR1 is SNHLY and CDR2 FYNNEI. After removal of 2 bases from V and 5 bases from J, the junction contained 8 bases not matched to a gene. CDR3 length: 15 residues. Overall study findings and caveats: Contraction or stability on treatment was seen for public clonotypes, which were uncommon.

The chain is built from TRBV2 and TRBJ2-5, with TRBD1 matching over 7 bases. The source is a human donor with chronic lymphocytic leukemia. The specimen comprised PBMCs, sampled after 12 months of ibrutinib treatment. CDR3 in DNA: TGTGCCAGCAGTGAAACAACAGGGGCGGGTGAGACCCAGTACTTC. The encoded protein is CASSETTGAGETQYF.